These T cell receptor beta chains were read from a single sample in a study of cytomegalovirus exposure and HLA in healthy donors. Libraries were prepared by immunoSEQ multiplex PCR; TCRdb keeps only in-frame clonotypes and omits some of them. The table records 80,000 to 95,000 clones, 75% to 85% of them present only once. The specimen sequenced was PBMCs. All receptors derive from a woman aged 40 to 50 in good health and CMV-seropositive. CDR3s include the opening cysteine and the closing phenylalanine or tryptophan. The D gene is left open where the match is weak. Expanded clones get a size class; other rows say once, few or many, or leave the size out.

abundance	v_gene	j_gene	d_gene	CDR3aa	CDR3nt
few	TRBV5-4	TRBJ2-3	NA	CASSRGSASTDTQYF	TGTGCCAGCAGCCGTGGTAGCGCCAGCACAGATACGCAGTATTTT
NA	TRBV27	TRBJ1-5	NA	CASSLGGGEPQHF	TGTGCCAGCAGTTTAGGAGGAGGGGAGCCCCAGCATTTT
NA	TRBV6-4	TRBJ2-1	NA	CASSERSGGNEQFF	TGTGCCAGCAGTGAGCGGTCCGGAGGCAATGAGCAGTTCTTC
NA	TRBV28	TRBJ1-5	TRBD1	CASSSTGQVPQHF	TGTGCCAGCAGTTCGACAGGGCAAGTGCCCCAGCATTTT
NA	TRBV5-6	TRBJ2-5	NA	CASSLSGYETQYF	TGTGCCAGCAGCTTGTCAGGGTATGAGACCCAGTACTTC
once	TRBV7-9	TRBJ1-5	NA	CASSLDGQLNQPQHF	TGTGCCAGCAGCTTAGATGGACAGCTCAATCAGCCCCAGCATTTT
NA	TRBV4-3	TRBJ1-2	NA	CASSQEIGGNYGYTF	TGCGCCAGCAGCCAAGAAATAGGAGGCAACTATGGCTACACCTTC
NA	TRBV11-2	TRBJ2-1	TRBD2	CASSLVRGSYNEQFF	TGTGCCAGCAGCTTGGTTCGCGGGAGTTACAATGAGCAGTTCTTC
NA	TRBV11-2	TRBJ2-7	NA	CASSSRAGTYEQYF	TGTGCCAGCAGCTCCCGAGCGGGCACCTACGAGCAGTACTTC
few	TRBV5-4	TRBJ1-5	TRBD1	CASSLGGQSTYQPQHF	TGTGCCAGCAGCTTGGGGGGACAGTCGACCTATCAGCCCCAGCATTTT
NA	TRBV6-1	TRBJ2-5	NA	CASSPRGETQYF	TGTGCCAGCAGCCCAAGGGGGGAGACCCAGTACTTC
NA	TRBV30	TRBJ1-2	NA	CAWSIQGRASGYTF	TGTGCCTGGAGTATACAGGGCAGGGCAAGTGGCTACACCTTC
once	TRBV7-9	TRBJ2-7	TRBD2	CASSLVPSGSYEQYF	TGTGCCAGCAGCTTAGTCCCTAGCGGGTCCTACGAGCAGTACTTC
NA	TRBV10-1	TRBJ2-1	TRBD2	CASSESWGGSYNEQFF	TGCGCCAGCAGTGAGTCGTGGGGGGGCTCCTACAATGAGCAGTTCTTC
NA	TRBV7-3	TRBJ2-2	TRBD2	CASSPTSSRELFF	TGTGCCAGCAGTCCGACTAGCTCTAGGGAGCTGTTTTTT
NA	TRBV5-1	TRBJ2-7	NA	CASRGGPSYEQYF	TGCGCCAGCAGGGGGGGGCCCTCCTACGAGCAGTACTTC
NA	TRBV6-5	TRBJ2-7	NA	CASSDPARVSYEQYF	TGTGCCAGCAGCGACCCGGCACGGGTTTCCTACGAGCAGTACTTC
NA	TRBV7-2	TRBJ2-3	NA	CASSPRQYTDTQYF	TGTGCCAGCAGCCCCAGACAGTACACAGATACGCAGTATTTT
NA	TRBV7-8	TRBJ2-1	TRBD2	CASSYRGGYNEQFF	TGTGCCAGCAGCTACCGCGGGGGATACAATGAGCAGTTCTTC
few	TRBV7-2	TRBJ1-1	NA	CASSPPRNTEAFF	TGTGCCAGCAGCCCGCCCAGGAACACTGAAGCTTTCTTT
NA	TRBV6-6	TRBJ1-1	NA	CASTLISGGKNTEAFF	TGTGCCAGCACCCTTATATCCGGGGGAAAGAACACTGAAGCTTTCTTT
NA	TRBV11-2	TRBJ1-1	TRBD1	CASRALGTGSTEAFF	TGTGCCAGCAGGGCGCTGGGGACAGGTAGCACTGAAGCTTTCTTT
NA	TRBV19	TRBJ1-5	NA	CASSIVGRSGQPQHF	TGTGCCAGTAGTATTGTGGGGCGATCAGGTCAGCCCCAGCATTTT